The 22 T cell receptor beta chains reported below all come from one sample, sequenced in a study of tissue T cells after allogeneic stem cell transplantation. Time point defined: mouse harvest day 14 after allogeneic transplant. The graft held 10^6 splenic CD5+ T cells and 10^7 T-cell-depleted bone marrow cells. This table comes from immunoSEQ multiplex PCR, and its TCRdb copy is limited to in-frame clones, with some not included. The sample carries fewer than 5,000 clones, more than 40% recorded once. The sample consisted of gut tissue. The receptor set was obtained from a female BALB/c mouse given C57BL/6 T cells with graft-versus-host disease after an allogeneic hematopoietic cell transplant.

Points on this clone: Gene names denote mouse genes. The DNA ends 1 residue before the CDR3 does, and the rest of the CDR3 is filled in from the germline J gene. The V call is TRBV1, the J call TRBJ1-3, with D perhaps matching TRBD1 (5 bases). The CDR3 runs to 14 residues. V lost 0 bases, J lost 4 bases, and 7 bases lay in between. Per the germline V gene, CDR1 is NSQYPW and CDR2 is LRSPGD (reference sequence). The sequenced part of the CDR3 DNA is TGCACCTGCAGTGCAGACAGGGAGGGAAATACGCTCTAT. Amino acids: CTCSADREGNTLY. The entire CDR3 protein is CTCSADREGNTLYF.

Note on this clone: Mouse names are used for the genes. The read stops 1 residue short of the end of the CDR3; the missing end is completed from the germline J gene. V usage is TRBV4 and J usage is TRBJ1-5; the D is unclear. V gave up 11 bases and J gave up 3 bases, with 14 bases separating them. Germline CDR1 is LGHDT and CDR2 is YNNKQL (reference sequence). This CDR3 is built from 13 residues. Here the CDR3 reads CAPSSTLNQAPLF. CDR3 DNA (partial): TGTGCCCCCAGCTCAACACTCAACCAGGCTCCGCTT.

On this clone: Gene labels here are mouse ones. The read ends 1 residue shy of where the CDR3 ends; the end is completed using the germline J gene. The chain combines TRBV29 with TRBJ1-6; D perhaps matches TRBD1 (5 bases). TRBJ1-6 is an open reading frame whose function is uncertain. The germline V gene has CDR1 MSHET and CDR2 SYDVDS. V lost 6 bases and J 3 bases, leaving 6 bases between the germline ends. There are 13 residues in the CDR3. The CDR3: CASSTGYNSPLYF. The covered CDR3 bases are TGTGCTAGCAGCACAGGCTATAATTCGCCCCTCTAC.

Comment on this clone: The junction departs from the called germline gene at one end, perhaps through a read error. Genes and germline come from the mouse. The read ends 1 residue before the CDR3 terminus; that terminus is restored from the germline J gene. This chain connects TRBV16 to TRBJ2-3; D not certain. Germline CDR1 reads SGHSA; CDR2 reads FRNQAP. This CDR3 comprises 15 residues. CDR3 protein: CASSLERGSAETLYF. CDR3 DNA, as far as it was read: TGTGCCAGCAGTTTAGAACGGGGTAGTGCAGAAACGCTGTAT.

On this clone itself: Mouse germline and gene names are used. Read coverage stops 1 residue before the CDR3 terminus; the germline J gene supplies the remainder. The V call is TRBV24, the J call TRBJ2-7, with a possible D match to TRBD2 (6 bases). The germline V gene has CDR1 KGHTA and CDR2 FRNEEI. The ends were cut back, 9 bases at V and 0 bases at J, with 9 bases in the middle. The CDR3 runs to 12 residues. The part of the CDR3 DNA that was read is TGTGCCAGGGTGGGGGTCTCCTATGAACAGTAC. This gives the protein CARVGVSYEQY. The whole CDR3 protein reads CARVGVSYEQYF.

As to this clone: Mouse germline and gene names are used. The CDR3 end lies 1 residue beyond the end of the read and is filled in from the germline J gene. The rearrangement uses TRBV1 and TRBJ1-1, with 7 bases fitting TRBD1. The CDR3 is 13 amino acids. Germline V lookup: CDR1 NSQYPW, CDR2 LRSPGD (reference sequence). J lost 10 bases, V lost 0 bases, and 5 bases had no gene match. The CDR3 loop is CTCSADLAGGVFF. The CDR3 DNA, read in part, is TGCACCTGCAGTGCAGATTTGGCAGGGGGAGTCTTC.

A note on this clone: The genes and germline here are from mouse. The read ends 1 residue shy of where the CDR3 ends; the end is completed using the germline J gene. V usage is TRBV24 and J usage is TRBJ2-1, with D tentatively TRBD1 or TRBD2 (6 bases each). The CDR3 totals 13 residues. V was shortened by 2 bases and J by 6 bases, with 8 bases between the two germline ends. In germline, CDR1 is KGHTA, CDR2 FRNEEI. CDR3: CASSLGGSAEQFF. CDR3 bases read: TGTGCCAGCAGTCTGGGGGGCTCTGCTGAGCAGTTC.

As regards this clone: Germline and genes: mouse. The read terminates 1 residue before the CDR3 end, so the remaining end is supplied by the germline J gene. V and J are TRBV3 and TRBJ2-7, with 8 bases fitting TRBD2. Trimming took 2 bases from V and 4 from J; bases not matched to a gene: 4. Germline-derived CDR1 and CDR2 are SNHLY and FYNGKV (reference sequence). This CDR3 has 14 residues. CDR3 amino acids: CASSLRTGGYEQYF. The DNA read from the CDR3 is TGTGCCAGCAGCTTACGCACTGGGGGTTATGAACAGTAC. Full variable domain (remainder filled in from reference TRBV3 and TRBJ2-7): GPKVLQIPSHQIIDMGQMVTLNCDPVSNHLYFYWYKQILGQQMEFLVNFYNGKVMEKSKLFKDQFSVERPDGSYFTLKIQPTALEDSAVYFCASSLRTGGYEQYFGPGTRLTVL.

Note on this clone: Germline and genes here are mouse. The read terminates 1 residue ahead of where the CDR3 ends, so the germline J gene completes it. This chain joins TRBV12-1 and TRBJ1-2; no clear D. V was shortened by 4 bases and J by 0 bases, with 11 bases between the two germline ends. The CDR3 has 14 residues. Per the germline V gene, CDR1 is SGHSN and CDR2 is HYEKVE. The CDR3 region is CASSRIQANSDYTF. Partial CDR3 DNA: TGTGCCAGCTCCCGAATTCAAGCAAACTCCGACTACACC.

Comments on this clone: Genes here carry mouse names. The CDR3 sequence is CASSQVEVEQYF. The covered CDR3 bases are TGTGCCAGCAGCCAAGTAGAAGTGGAACAGTAC. The J gene is TRBJ2-7, the V gene TRBV5; no definite D call. The read ends 1 residue shy of where the CDR3 ends; the end is completed using the germline J gene. The germline CDR1 and CDR2 sequences are LGHNA and YNLKQL (reference sequence). V was cut by 1 base and J by 7 bases, with 8 bases left in between. The CDR3 has 12 residues.

Worth noting for this clone: These gene names are mouse names. Sequencing ends 1 residue short of the CDR3 end; the germline J gene provides the rest. The chain uses TRBV26 and TRBJ2-5; D is uncertain. V lost 2 bases and J lost 4, with 7 bases in between. Per germline, CDR1 KGHPV and CDR2 FQNQEV (reference sequence). CDR3 length equals 13 residues. The CDR3 bases that were read are TGTGCCAGCAGTCTGGGAGGGAAAGACACCCAGTAC. Its protein product is CASSLGGKDTQY. The whole CDR3 sequence reads CASSLGGKDTQYF. Looking up the rest from reference TRBV26 and TRBJ2-5 gives the full variable domain: NSKVIQTPRYLVKGQGQKAKMRCIPEKGHPVVFWYQQNKNNEFKFLINFQNQEVLQQIDMTEKRFSAECPSNSPCSLEIQSSEAGDSALYLCASSLGGKDTQYFGPGTRLLVL.

As for this clone: Germline and genes here are mouse. The CDR3 end lies 1 residue beyond the end of the read and is filled in from the germline J gene. This rearrangement joins TRBV16 to TRBJ2-3; possible D gene TRBD2, 6 bases. CDR1 and CDR2 (germline): SGHSA, FRNQAP. This CDR3 contains 17 residues. Trimming pared 0 bases from V and 0 bases from J, leaving 13 bases between. CDR3 loop: CASSLDLSGVSAETLYF. CDR3 bases read: TGTGCAAGCAGCTTAGATCTCTCTGGGGTTAGTGCAGAAACGCTGTAT.

Notes on this clone: Genes here carry mouse names. The read halts 1 residue ahead of the CDR3 end, with the missing end drawn from the germline J gene. V gene TRBV13-3 combines with J gene TRBJ2-1; D perhaps matches TRBD1 (6 bases). V was shortened by 5 bases and J by 1 base, with 10 bases between the two germline ends. From germline, CDR1 is NNHDY and CDR2 SYVADS. CDR3 length equals 14 residues. CDR3 loop: CASRPGQNYAEQFF. CDR3 bases read: TGTGCCAGCAGGCCGGGACAAAACTATGCTGAGCAGTTC.

By sample share, this clone is large. Gene and germline names: mouse. The read terminates 1 residue before the CDR3 end, so the remaining end is supplied by the germline J gene. The same CDR3 is also encoded by other DNA sequences in this sample. The genes are TRBV19 and TRBJ2-7, with D perhaps TRBD2 (6 bases). The V end lost 1 base, the J end lost 4 bases, and 6 bases lay between the germline ends. This CDR3 contains 12 residues. Looked up from germline, CDR1 is FNHDT and CDR2 is SITEND (reference sequence). The CDR3: CASSITGYEQYF. The DNA read from the CDR3 is TGTGCCAGCAGTATAACTGGGTATGAACAGTAC.

This clone has just a few counts. The germline and genes are mouse ones. The read ends 1 residue shy of where the CDR3 ends; the end is completed using the germline J gene. The chain couples TRBV3 to TRBJ2-3, with 8 bases aligning to TRBD2. Germline values: CDR1 SNHLY, CDR2 FYNGKV (reference sequence). The CDR3 has 15 amino acids. The V gene end was trimmed by 5 bases and the J gene end by 1 base; junction bases not matched to a gene: 5. CDR3 DNA, as far as it was read: TGTGCCAGCAGCCCGAGCTGGGGGGGTGCAGAAACGCTGTAT. This encodes CASSPSWGGAETLY. The whole CDR3 protein is CASSPSWGGAETLYF. The whole variable domain, remainder taken from reference TRBV3 and TRBJ2-3, is GPKVLQIPSHQIIDMGQMVTLNCDPVSNHLYFYWYKQILGQQMEFLVNFYNGKVMEKSKLFKDQFSVERPDGSYFTLKIQPTALEDSAVYFCASSPSWGGAETLYFGSGTRLTVL.

For this clone: The gene symbols are mouse symbols. The read ends 1 residue before the CDR3 terminus; that terminus is restored from the germline J gene. The chain has TRBV19 and TRBJ1-1; D is ambiguous. The CDR3 length is 11 residues. V was pared by 0 bases and J by 10 bases, with 7 bases between. CDR1 and CDR2 (germline): FNHDT, SITEND (reference sequence). The DNA read from the CDR3 is TGTGCCAGCAGTATAGGGGAAGGAGTCTTC. It specifies CASSIGEGVF. The entire CDR3 is CASSIGEGVFF.

A word on this clone: Any gene name here is a mouse gene name. The read terminates 1 residue before the CDR3 end, so the remaining end is supplied by the germline J gene. The chain has TRBV3 and TRBJ1-2, with 7 bases fitting TRBD1. V trimming: 4 bases; J trimming: 0 bases; junction bases outside the gene matches: 2. From germline, CDR1 is SNHLY and CDR2 FYNGKV (reference sequence). The CDR3 extends over 14 amino acids. Incomplete CDR3 DNA: TGTGCCAGCAGCTCCGGGACAGCAAACTCCGACTACACC. Translation: CASSSGTANSDYT. In full, the CDR3 is CASSSGTANSDYTF.

For this clone: Germline and genes: mouse. The read ends 1 residue before the CDR3 terminus; that terminus is restored from the germline J gene. The sample contains more than one DNA sequence encoding this CDR3. The rearrangement joins TRBV3 to TRBJ1-6; D is unclear. TRBJ1-6 is an ORF; its function is uncertain. This CDR3 is built from 13 residues. Germline V gene lookup returns CDR1 SNHLY and CDR2 FYNGKV (reference sequence). V was clipped by 1 base and J by 4 bases, with 2 bases between them. The sequenced CDR3 bases are TGTGCCAGCAGCTTAGATTATAATTCGCCCCTCTAC. Translation: CASSLDYNSPLY. The full-length CDR3 reads as CASSLDYNSPLYF.

This clone was observed a few times. Gene names are mouse gene names. The read is 1 residue too short to cover the CDR3 end, so that end is filled in from the germline J gene. V usage is TRBV26 and J usage is TRBJ1-3; D not resolved. Germline CDR1 is KGHPV and CDR2 is FQNQEV (reference sequence). The CDR3 has 16 residues. V lost 2 bases, J lost 0 bases, and 11 bases lay in between. The CDR3 spells CASSLLGKNSGNTLYF. CDR3 bases read: TGTGCCAGCAGTCTGCTTGGAAAAAATTCTGGAAATACGCTCTAT.

Concerning this clone itself: Germline and genes here are mouse. Coverage ceases 1 residue before the CDR3 finishes, and the germline J gene fills in the end. This chain joins TRBV26 and TRBJ2-5; maybe TRBD1 (6 bases). The germline gives CDR1 KGHPV, CDR2 FQNQEV (reference sequence). The CDR3 runs 13 residues. The V end lost 5 bases, the J end lost 2 bases, and 8 bases lay between the germline ends. CDR3 DNA (partial): TGTGCCAGCAGTGGACAGATCCAAGACACCCAGTAC. Protein: CASSGQIQDTQY. The entire CDR3 protein is CASSGQIQDTQYF.

Regarding this clone: Mouse germline and gene names are used. The CDR3 is cut off 1 residue early in the read; its end comes from the germline J gene. The chain combines TRBV12-2 with TRBJ2-5, with TRBD2 as a possible D gene (6 bases). The germline gives CDR1 SGHLS, CDR2 HYDKME. The V end lost 0 bases, the J end lost 6 bases, and 12 bases lay between the germline ends. The CDR3 contains 14 residues. The CDR3 sequence: CASSLRGDRDTQYF. The part of the CDR3 DNA that was read is TGTGCCAGCTCTCTCCGGGGGGATCGGGACACCCAGTAC.

As regards this clone: Genes here carry mouse names. With the read ending 1 residue before the CDR3 end, the germline J gene is used to fill in that end. This chain connects TRBV13-3 to TRBJ2-5; D is possibly TRBD2 (7 bases). The CDR3 is made up of 14 amino acids. The germline CDR1 and CDR2 sequences are NNHDY and SYVADS. The V end lost 0 bases, the J end lost 7 bases, and 12 bases lay between the germline ends. CDR3 region: CASSDARGGNTQYF. CDR3 bases read: TGTGCCAGCAGTGATGCAAGGGGGGGGAACACCCAGTAC. Combining the CDR3 with reference TRBV13-3 and TRBJ2-5 gives the whole variable domain EAAVTQSPRSKVAVTGGKVTLSCHQTNNHDYMYWYRQDTGHGLRLIHYSYVADSTEKGDIPDGYKASRPSQENFSLILELASLSQTAVYFCASSDARGGNTQYFGPGTRLLVL.